Each of the 21 T cell receptor beta chains below was sequenced from the same sample in a study of blood T cell repertoires in COVID-19 (dated by TCRdb to the early 2020s). Libraries were made using the immunoSEQ multiplex PCR assay. In its TCRdb copy, this immuneACCESS table keeps in-frame sequences only and misses some clones. Where compared with another copy, unresolved V genes explain less than half of these, and the others have no known cause. This sample is represented by about 160,000 clones; more than 60% of them were singletons. The ten largest clonotypes hold about 8.3% of the sample. The sequencing sample was made of peripheral blood. The receptors derive from a man aged 55 to 70 with acute or convalescent COVID-19.

V and J are TRBV19 and TRBJ1-6; possible D gene TRBD1, 6 bases. Per the germline V gene, CDR1 is LNHDA and CDR2 is SQIVND (reference sequence). V was clipped by 5 bases and J by 10 bases, with 27 bases between them. The CDR3 runs to 18 residues. This CDR3 reads CASSLTPTTGSGKSPLHF. CDR3 coding DNA: TGTGCCAGTAGTCTCACCCCAACAACAGGGAGCGGTAAATCACCCCTCCACTTT.

This clone was seen a handful of times. This rearrangement joins TRBV6-5 to TRBJ1-2, with D maybe TRBD1 (5 bases). CDR3 length equals 14 residues. Trimming removed 4 bases from V and 5 bases from J, with 14 bases in between. Germline CDR1 MNHEY, CDR2 SVGAGI. The CDR3 is CASSSLTAKYGYTF. In DNA, the CDR3 is TGTGCCAGCAGTTCATTGACAGCGAAGTATGGCTACACCTTC.

This chain links TRBV19 with TRBJ1-4, with 9 bases matching TRBD1. CDR1 LNHDA and CDR2 SQIVND come from the germline V gene (reference sequence). The J segment lost 5 bases and the V segment lost 3 bases, leaving 4 bases of the junction unmatched. The CDR3 totals 15 residues. The CDR3 DNA is TGTGCCAGTAGTATGGGCGGACAGGGGAATGAAAAACTGTTTTTT. Protein sequence: CASSMGGQGNEKLFF.

This chain connects TRBV5-1 to TRBJ2-3; 11 bases agree with TRBD1. CDR1 is SGHRS, CDR2 YFSETQ, per germline. The CDR3 covers 15 residues. The J segment lost 6 bases and the V segment lost 4 bases, leaving 7 bases of the junction unmatched. The CDR3 sequence: CASSLGQGVGDTQYF. Here the CDR3 DNA reads TGCGCCAGCAGCCTGGGACAGGGGGTGGGGGATACGCAGTATTTT.

The V and J genes are TRBV14 and TRBJ1-2; no clear D. Germline CDR1 SGHDN, CDR2 FVKESK. CDR3 size: 13 residues. Trimming stripped 4 bases from V and 7 bases from J, with 13 bases between. The CDR3 nucleotides read TGTGCCAGCAGCCCCAGGTTTATCGGTGGCTACACCTTC. This codes for CASSPRFIGGYTF.

The chain joins TRBV6-5 to TRBJ2-2; unclear D gene. Germline V gene data show CDR1 as MNHEY and CDR2 as SVGAGI. The CDR3 has 16 amino acids. The ends were cut back, 4 bases at V and 0 bases at J, with 12 bases in the middle. The CDR3 region has the DNA TGTGCCAGCAGTTTATGGAGTATAACGAACACCGGGGAGCTGTTTTTT. Its protein is CASSLWSITNTGELFF.

The chain joins TRBV7-3 to TRBJ2-7; no clear D gene. The germline V gene encodes CDR1 SGHTA and CDR2 FQGTGA. The V gene lost 3 bases and the J gene lost 6 bases, with 15 bases spanning the gap. The length of the CDR3 is 14 residues. CDR3 DNA: TGTGCCAGCAGCTTGACGGAAACAACTACCGAGCAGTACTTC. This encodes CASSLTETTTEQYF. Drawing the rest from reference TRBV7-3 and TRBJ2-7, the complete variable domain is GAGVSQTPSNKVTEKGKYVELRCDPISGHTALYWYRQSLGQGPEFLIYFQGTGAADDSGLPNDRFFAVRPEGSVSTLKIQRTERGDSAVYLCASSLTETTTEQYFGPGTRLTVT.

The rearrangement joins TRBV27 to TRBJ2-7, with TRBD1 as a possible D gene (6 bases). The CDR3 has 14 amino acids. Per germline, CDR1 MNHEY and CDR2 SMNVEV (reference sequence). Trimming took off 1 base at V and 5 bases at J, with 12 bases between the two ends. CDR3 bases: TGTGCCAGCAGTTTATTGGGGGCTAGGCACGAGCAGTACTTC. This codes for CASSLLGARHEQYF.

This chain uses TRBV28 with TRBJ1-2; D is undetermined. The CDR3 is 15 residues long. V was clipped by 3 bases and J by 7 bases, with 18 bases between them. CDR1 and CDR2 (germline): MDHEN, SYDVKM. This CDR3 is CASSFEGSAWGGYTF. CDR3 coding DNA: TGTGCCAGCAGTTTTGAAGGGAGCGCGTGGGGTGGCTACACCTTC.

This clone was detected only a few times. V gene TRBV6-6 combines with J gene TRBJ2-7, with 10 nucleotides matching TRBD1. Germline V gene sequence: CDR1 MNHNY, CDR2 SVGAGI (reference sequence). V dropped 4 bases and J dropped 6; count of bases not matched to a gene: 3. CDR3 size: 13 residues. The CDR3, as DNA: TGTGCCAGCAGTTCGACAGGGGGCTTCGAGCAGTACTTC. This translates into CASSSTGGFEQYF.

J is TRBJ1-6 and V is TRBV6-5; 8 positions match TRBD1. Trimming cost V 6 bases and J 8 bases; bases outside gene matches: 9. The germline CDR1 and CDR2 sequences are MNHEY and SVGAGI. The CDR3 length is 15 residues. CDR3 DNA: TGTGCCAGCAGGACCACAGACAGGGGACATTCACCCCTCCACTTT. It specifies CASRTTDRGHSPLHF.

The rearrangement joins TRBV5-4 to TRBJ2-7; possibly TRBD1 for D (5 bases). The CDR3 has 13 amino acids. Germline CDR1 reads SGHNT; CDR2 reads YYREEE (reference sequence). V lost 0 bases and J lost 5, with 9 bases in between. The CDR3 DNA is TGTGCCAGCAGCTTGGCCGGCAGGGACGAGCAGTACTTC. Protein product: CASSLAGRDEQYF.

This rearrangement joins TRBV30 to TRBJ1-1; 7 bases line up with TRBD1. In germline, CDR1 is GTSNPN, CDR2 SVGIG (reference sequence). The length of the CDR3 is 12 residues. J gave up 0 bases and V 6 bases, and 1 base lay outside the gene matches. This CDR3 reads CACRGLNTEAFF. The CDR3, as DNA: TGTGCCTGCAGGGGGTTGAACACTGAAGCTTTCTTT.

The chain employs TRBV5-4 and TRBJ2-3; the match to TRBD2 covers 9 bases. CDR3 length: 14 amino acids. CDR1 and CDR2 (germline): SGHNT, YYREEE (reference sequence). V lost 2 bases to trimming and J lost 4 bases; unmatched junction nucleotides: 2. The CDR3 is CASSFGGGADTQYF. The CDR3 DNA reads TGTGCCAGCAGCTTCGGCGGGGGGGCAGATACGCAGTATTTT.

The chain combines TRBV7-9 with TRBJ2-1, with a possible D match to TRBD2 (6 bases). CDR1 SEHNR and CDR2 FQNEAQ come from the germline V gene (reference sequence). CDR3 size: 16 residues. Trimming pared 7 bases from V and 3 bases from J, leaving 19 bases between. CDR3 loop: CASTPQSGGNYNEQFF. CDR3 nucleotide sequence: TGTGCCAGCACCCCCCAAAGTGGGGGGAACTACAATGAGCAGTTCTTC.

V gene TRBV4-2 combines with J gene TRBJ2-7; D is perhaps TRBD2 (7 bases). V gave up 1 base and J gave up 2 bases, with 12 bases separating them. The CDR3 extends over 15 amino acids. Germline V gives CDR1 LGHNA, CDR2 YNFKEQ. CDR3 amino acids: CASSQVAGAPYEQYF. The CDR3 DNA is TGTGCCAGCAGCCAAGTGGCGGGGGCACCCTACGAGCAGTACTTC.

CDR3 sequence reads: CAWSVGQVAYNEQFF. The CDR3 region has the DNA TGTGCCTGGAGTGTTGGGCAGGTCGCCTACAATGAGCAGTTCTTC. This chain connects TRBV30 to TRBJ2-1; D gene unclear. This CDR3 contains 15 residues. Deletions cut 0 bases from V and 2 bases from J, with 11 bases between. The germline V gene has CDR1 GTSNPN and CDR2 SVGIG (reference sequence).

This sequence joins TRBV7-9 and TRBJ2-7, with D unresolved. Germline V lookup: CDR1 SEHNR, CDR2 FQNEAQ (reference sequence). The germline V and J ends were trimmed by 1 base and 0 bases, with 7 bases remaining between them. This CDR3 comprises 14 residues. The CDR3 DNA sequence: TGTGCCAGCAGCTTAGTTCAGAACTCCTACGAGCAGTACTTC. The encoded protein is CASSLVQNSYEQYF.

CDR3 sequence: CAWSDGFGQAYSYEQYF. The CDR3 nucleotides are TGTGCCTGGAGTGATGGTTTTGGGCAGGCCTACTCCTACGAGCAGTACTTC. The chain couples TRBV30 to TRBJ2-7; D not resolved. This CDR3 has 17 amino acids. Trimming cost V 1 base and J 0 bases, with 19 bases left between them. The V gene's germline CDR1 is GTSNPN and CDR2 SVGIG (reference sequence). The full variable domain, in which reference TRBV30 and TRBJ2-7 provide the parts outside the CDR3, is SQTIHQWPATLVQPVGSPLSLECTVEGTSNPNLYWYRQAAGRGLQLLFYSVGIGQISSEVPQNLSASRPQDRQFILSSKKLLLSDSGFYLCAWSDGFGQAYSYEQYFGPGTRLTVT.

As DNA, the CDR3 is TGTGCCAGCCGACAGTTCAATCAGCCCCAGCATTTT. Its translation: CASRQFNQPQHF. This chain links TRBV2 with TRBJ1-5, with D possibly being TRBD1 (5 bases). Trimming removed 8 bases from V and 3 bases from J, with 8 bases in between. The CDR3 totals 12 residues. CDR1 is SNHLY and CDR2 is FYNNEI in the germline V gene. Combining the CDR3 with reference TRBV2 and TRBJ1-5 gives the whole variable domain EPEVTQTPSHQVTQMGQEVILRCVPISNHLYFYWYRQILGQKVEFLVSFYNNEISEKSEIFDDQFSVERPDGSNFTLKIRSTKLEDSAMYFCASRQFNQPQHFGDGTRLSIL.

J is TRBJ2-7 and V is TRBV3-1 (or the pseudogene TRBV3-2), with D tentatively TRBD1 (6 bases). V was shortened by 3 bases and J by 6 bases, with 15 bases between the two germline ends. The CDR3 runs to 14 residues. Germline V lookup: CDR1 LGHDT, CDR2 YNNKEL (reference sequence). In nucleotides, the CDR3 is TGTGCCAGCAGCCACGACAGGTTTTTTGTCGAGCAGTACTTC. As protein: CASSHDRFFVEQYF.